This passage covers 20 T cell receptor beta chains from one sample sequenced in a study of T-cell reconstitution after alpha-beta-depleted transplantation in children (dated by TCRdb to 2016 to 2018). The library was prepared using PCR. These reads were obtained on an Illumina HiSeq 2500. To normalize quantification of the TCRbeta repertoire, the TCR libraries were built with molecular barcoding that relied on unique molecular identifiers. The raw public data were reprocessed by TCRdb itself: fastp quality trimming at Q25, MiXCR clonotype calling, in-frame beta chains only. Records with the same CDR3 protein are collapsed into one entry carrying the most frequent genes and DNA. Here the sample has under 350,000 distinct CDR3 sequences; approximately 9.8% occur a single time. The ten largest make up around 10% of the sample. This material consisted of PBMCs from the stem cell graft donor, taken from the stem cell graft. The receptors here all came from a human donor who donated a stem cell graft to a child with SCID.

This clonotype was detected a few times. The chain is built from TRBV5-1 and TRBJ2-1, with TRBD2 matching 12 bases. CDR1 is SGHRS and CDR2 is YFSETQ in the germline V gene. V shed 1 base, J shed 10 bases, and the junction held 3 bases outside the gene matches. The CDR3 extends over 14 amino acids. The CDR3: CASSLRTSGVEQFF. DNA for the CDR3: TGCGCCAGCAGCTTGAGGACTAGCGGGGTGGAGCAGTTCTTC.

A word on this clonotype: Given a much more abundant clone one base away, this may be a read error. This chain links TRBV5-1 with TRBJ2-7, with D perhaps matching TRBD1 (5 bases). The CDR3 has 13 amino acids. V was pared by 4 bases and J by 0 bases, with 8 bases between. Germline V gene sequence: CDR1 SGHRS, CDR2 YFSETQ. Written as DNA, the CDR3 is TGCGCCAGCAGCCCGGACATCTCCTACGAGCAGTACTTC. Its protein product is CASSPDISYEQYF.

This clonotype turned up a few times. The CDR3 DNA reads TGTGCCAGCAGTTCCCCTCCGACAGGTTTCCCGCCTTACGAGCAGTACTTC. This sequence encodes CASSSPPTGFPPYEQYF. The genes are TRBV12-3 or TRBV12-4 and TRBJ2-7; D may be TRBD1 (6 bases). V was clipped by 4 bases and J by 4 bases, with 23 bases between them. The CDR3 extends over 17 amino acids.

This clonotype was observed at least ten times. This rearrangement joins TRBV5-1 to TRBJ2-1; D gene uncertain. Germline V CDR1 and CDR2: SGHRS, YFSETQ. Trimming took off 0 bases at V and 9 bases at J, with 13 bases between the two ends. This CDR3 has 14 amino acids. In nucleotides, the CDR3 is TGCGCCAGCAGCTTGGGGACCAAGGGCGTTGAGCAGTTCTTC. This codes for CASSLGTKGVEQFF.

The CDR3 DNA is TGTGCTAGTGGTCCCCCGGACAGGGGACCGACAGATACGCAGTATTTT. Amino acids: CASGPPDRGPTDTQYF. This chain links TRBV12-5 with TRBJ2-3, with 9 bases fitting TRBD1. Germline CDR1 LGHNT, CDR2 FRNRAP. With 5 bases clipped from V and 3 bases from J, the junction kept 9 bases outside the gene matches. This CDR3 comprises 16 residues.

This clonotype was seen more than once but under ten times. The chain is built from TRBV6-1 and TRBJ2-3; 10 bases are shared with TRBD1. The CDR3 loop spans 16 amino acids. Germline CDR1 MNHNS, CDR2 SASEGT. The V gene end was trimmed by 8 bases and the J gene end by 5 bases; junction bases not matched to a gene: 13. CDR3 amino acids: CASEVRPGQGKDTQYF. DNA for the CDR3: TGTGCCAGCGAAGTCAGACCGGGACAGGGGAAAGATACGCAGTATTTT.

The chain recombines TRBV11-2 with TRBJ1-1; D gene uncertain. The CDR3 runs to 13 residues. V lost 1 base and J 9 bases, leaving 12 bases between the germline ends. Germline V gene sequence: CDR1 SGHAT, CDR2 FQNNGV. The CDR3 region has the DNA TGTGCCAGCAGCTTAGGTCAGCCGGATAAAGCTTTCTTT. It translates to CASSLGQPDKAFF.

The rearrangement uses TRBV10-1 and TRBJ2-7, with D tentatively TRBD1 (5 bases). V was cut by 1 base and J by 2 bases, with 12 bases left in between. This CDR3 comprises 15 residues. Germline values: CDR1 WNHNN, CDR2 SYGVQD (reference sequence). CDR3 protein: CASSEWGREAYEQYF. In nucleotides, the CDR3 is TGCGCCAGCAGTGAGTGGGGCAGGGAAGCCTACGAGCAGTACTTC.

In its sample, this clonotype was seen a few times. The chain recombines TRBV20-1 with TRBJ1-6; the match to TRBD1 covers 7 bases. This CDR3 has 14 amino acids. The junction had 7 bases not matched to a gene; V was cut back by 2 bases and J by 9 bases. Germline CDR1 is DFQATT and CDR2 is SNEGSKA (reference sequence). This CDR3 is CSARSPTGISPLHF. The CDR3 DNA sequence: TGCAGTGCTAGAAGCCCGACAGGGATTTCACCCCTCCACTTT.

CDR3 in DNA: TGTGCCAGCAGTGTCCACGGGACAGGTTACAATGAGCAGTTCTTC. Protein product: CASSVHGTGYNEQFF. The chain is built from TRBV6-1 and TRBJ2-1; 8 nucleotides line up with TRBD1. CDR1 is MNHNS and CDR2 is SASEGT in the germline V gene. CDR3 size: 15 residues. J lost 4 bases, V lost 4 bases, and 6 bases had no gene match.

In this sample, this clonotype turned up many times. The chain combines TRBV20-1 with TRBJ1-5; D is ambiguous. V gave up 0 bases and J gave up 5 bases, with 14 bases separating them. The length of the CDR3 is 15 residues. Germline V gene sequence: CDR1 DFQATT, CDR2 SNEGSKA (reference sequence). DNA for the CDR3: TGCAGTGCTAGAGATTTCGGCAGGTCTGATCAGCCCCAGCATTTT. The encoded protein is CSARDFGRSDQPQHF.

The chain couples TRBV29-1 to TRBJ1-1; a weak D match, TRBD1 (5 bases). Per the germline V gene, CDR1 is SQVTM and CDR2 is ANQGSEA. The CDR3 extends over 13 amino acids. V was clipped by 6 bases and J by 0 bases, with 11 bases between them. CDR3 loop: CSVVQAVNTEAFF. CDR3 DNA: TGCAGCGTAGTACAGGCCGTGAACACTGAAGCTTTCTTT. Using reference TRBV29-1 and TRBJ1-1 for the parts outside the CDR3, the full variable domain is SAVISQKPSRDICQRGTSLTIQCQVDSQVTMMFWYRQQPGQSLTLIATANQGSEATYESGFVIDKFPISRPNLTFSTLTVSNMSPEDSSIYLCSVVQAVNTEAFFGQGTRLTVV.

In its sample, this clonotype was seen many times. This CDR3 is CASSALQSSGANVLTF. CDR3 in DNA: TGCGCCAGCAGCGCCCTACAGAGCTCTGGGGCCAACGTCCTGACTTTC. The chain combines TRBV5-1 with TRBJ2-6; no firm D call. V was cut by 4 bases and J by 0 bases, with 11 bases left in between. From germline, CDR1 is SGHRS and CDR2 YFSETQ. The CDR3 extends over 16 amino acids.

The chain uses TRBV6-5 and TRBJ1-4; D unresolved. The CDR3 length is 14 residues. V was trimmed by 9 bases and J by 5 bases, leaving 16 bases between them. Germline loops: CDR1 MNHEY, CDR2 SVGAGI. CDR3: CASKEGFGNEKLFF. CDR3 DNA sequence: TGTGCCAGTAAGGAAGGGTTTGGGAATGAAAAACTGTTTTTT.

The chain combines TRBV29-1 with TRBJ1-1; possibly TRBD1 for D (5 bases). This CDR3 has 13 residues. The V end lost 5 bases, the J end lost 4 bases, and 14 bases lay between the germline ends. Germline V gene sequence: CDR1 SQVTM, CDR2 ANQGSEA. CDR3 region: CSVMGRKGTEAFF. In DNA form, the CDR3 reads TGCAGCGTTATGGGACGAAAGGGCACTGAAGCTTTCTTT.

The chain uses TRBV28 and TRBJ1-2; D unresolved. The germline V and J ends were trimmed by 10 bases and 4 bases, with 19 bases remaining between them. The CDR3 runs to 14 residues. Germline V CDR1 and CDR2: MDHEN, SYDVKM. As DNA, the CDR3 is TGTGCCATGAGCCCCGGGCGGCTCTGCTATGGCTACACCTTC. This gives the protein CAMSPGRLCYGYTF.

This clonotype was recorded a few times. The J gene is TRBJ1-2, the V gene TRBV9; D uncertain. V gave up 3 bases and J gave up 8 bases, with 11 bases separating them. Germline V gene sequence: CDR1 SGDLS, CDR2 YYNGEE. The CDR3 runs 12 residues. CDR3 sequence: CASSASVNGYTF. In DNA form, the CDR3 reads TGTGCCAGCAGCGCTTCGGTCAACGGCTACACCTTC.

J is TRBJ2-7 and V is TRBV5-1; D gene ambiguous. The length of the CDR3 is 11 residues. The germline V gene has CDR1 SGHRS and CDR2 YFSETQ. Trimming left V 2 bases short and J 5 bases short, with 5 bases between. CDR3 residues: CASSFSNEQYF. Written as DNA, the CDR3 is TGCGCCAGCAGCTTCAGTAACGAGCAGTACTTC.

The CDR3 DNA sequence: TGTGCCAGCAGACCCGGAAAGTGGGGCTATGGCTACACCTTC. It encodes CASRPGKWGYGYTF. The chain is built from TRBV6-1 and TRBJ1-2, with D unclear. V lost 6 bases, J lost 4 bases, and 15 bases lay in between. The V gene's germline CDR1 is MNHNS and CDR2 SASEGT. The CDR3 length is 14 residues.

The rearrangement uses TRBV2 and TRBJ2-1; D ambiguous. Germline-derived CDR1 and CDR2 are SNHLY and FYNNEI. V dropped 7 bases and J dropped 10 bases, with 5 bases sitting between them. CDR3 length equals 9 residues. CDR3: CASKGEQFF. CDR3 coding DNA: TGTGCCAGCAAAGGAGAGCAGTTCTTC.